Detailed here is one T cell receptor (beta chain). Its antigen is still unknown. CD45RO-negative, CCR7-positively selected cells formed the naive CD8 fraction, excluding terminally differentiated effector memory CD45RA+ cells. Generated by immunoSEQ multiplex PCR, the TCRdb table keeps only in-frame clones and is missing some. The data show more than 550,000 clones, 92% seen once. This entry comes from a study of shared clonotypes between healthy human individuals. Whole-study context: The people who gave samples were a couple of women and a few men aged 18 to 49. The study used three CD4 naive, three CD4 memory, two CD8 naive and one CD8 memory plate per donor.

Findings and caveats of the study: Among non-shared clonotypes, generation probabilities were lower than among those shared by all four donors. Richness estimates generally favored naive over memory subsets.

Germline CDR1 reads SEHNR; CDR2 reads FQNEAQ (reference sequence). This CDR3 spans 13 amino acids. V lost 8 bases to trimming and J lost 4 bases, with 13 bases between them. This clonotype was obtained from a man aged 30 to 45 in good health. Sequenced input: naive CD8+ T cells sorted from blood. The chain links TRBV7-9 to TRBJ2-3, with D perhaps matching TRBD2 (6 bases). The CDR3 DNA sequence: TGTGCCAGCCTGGTCAGGGAGGCAGATACGCAGTATTTT. Amino acids: CASLVREADTQYF.